Shown below are 15 T cell receptor beta chains from a single sample sequenced in a study of cytomegalovirus exposure and HLA in healthy donors. PCR used 60 Vbeta primers and 13 Jbeta primers. The method was immunoSEQ multiplex PCR; TCRdb's version includes in-frame clones alone and lacks a portion of them. The sample has about 60,000 clones, more than 65% seen once. Sequenced: PBMCs. These receptors were taken from a woman aged 25 to 39 in good health and CMV-seronegative.

This clone was counted between two and nine times. This chain connects TRBV30 to TRBJ2-1; maybe TRBD2 (7 bases). The CDR3 has 12 amino acids. Germline V gene sequence: CDR1 GTSNPN, CDR2 SVGIG (reference sequence). Trimming left V 1 base short and J 10 bases short, with 11 bases between. CDR3 loop: CAWSGGGAEQFF. CDR3 coding DNA: TGTGCCTGGAGTGGAGGGGGGGCCGAGCAGTTCTTC.

This clone came up once. The chain couples TRBV2 to TRBJ1-2, with TRBD1 as a possible D gene (5 bases). The germline CDR1 and CDR2 sequences are SNHLY and FYNNEI. The CDR3 runs to 14 residues. Trimming cost V 0 bases and J 8 bases, with 13 bases left between them. The CDR3 sequence: CASSEAGRGHGYTF. CDR3 in DNA: TGTGCCAGCAGTGAAGCGGGAAGGGGCCACGGCTACACCTTC.

Here the CDR3 reads CASSPGQGNGEQLFF. CDR3 nucleotide sequence: TGTGCCAGCAGTCCGGGACAGGGGAACGGGGAACAACTGTTTTTT. This sequence joins TRBV27 and TRBJ1-4; 10 bases fit TRBD1. The V gene end was trimmed by 5 bases and the J gene end by 12 bases; junction bases not matched to a gene: 12. Germline values: CDR1 MNHEY, CDR2 SMNVEV (reference sequence). The CDR3 is made up of 15 amino acids.

The J gene is TRBJ1-6, the V gene TRBV28; D may be TRBD1 (6 bases). Germline CDR1 MDHEN, CDR2 SYDVKM. The CDR3 length is 13 residues. The V end lost 4 bases, the J end lost 7 bases, and 8 bases lay between the germline ends. CDR3 loop: CASSYRENSPLHF. The CDR3 DNA follows: TGTGCCAGCAGTTACAGGGAAAATTCACCCCTCCACTTT.

The chain combines TRBV7-9 with TRBJ1-6, with TRBD1 matching over 8 bases. Germline V gene sequence: CDR1 SEHNR, CDR2 FQNEAQ (reference sequence). Germline trimming cut 6 bases from V and 9 bases from J; bases unmatched to any gene: 10. There are 15 residues in the CDR3. CDR3 loop: CASSSVQGASSPLHF. The CDR3 DNA reads TGTGCCAGCAGTTCAGTCCAGGGGGCCAGTTCACCCCTCCACTTT. The full variable domain, rest sourced from reference TRBV7-9 and TRBJ1-6, is DTGVSQNPRHKITKRGQNVTFRCDPISEHNRLYWYRQTLGQGPEFLTYFQNEAQLEKSRLLSDRFSAERPKGSFSTLEIQRTEQGDSAMYLCASSSVQGASSPLHFGNGTRLTVT.

A few counts support this clone. This sequence joins TRBV2 and TRBJ1-2, with D maybe TRBD1 (6 bases). The CDR3 runs to 15 residues. Trimming cost V 4 bases and J 4 bases, with 16 bases left between them. Germline CDR1 and CDR2: SNHLY and FYNNEI. CDR3 DNA sequence: TGTGCCAGCAGTGTTAAAGGGCAAGGGGGCTATGGCTACACCTTC. It specifies CASSVKGQGGYGYTF. The full variable domain, completed using reference TRBV2 and TRBJ1-2, is EPEVTQTPSHQVTQMGQEVILRCVPISNHLYFYWYRQILGQKVEFLVSFYNNEISEKSEIFDDQFSVERPDGSNFTLKIRSTKLEDSAMYFCASSVKGQGGYGYTFGSGTRLTVV.

This clone has only one observation. The chain recombines TRBV7-8 with TRBJ2-1; D gene unclear. The germline gives CDR1 SGHVS, CDR2 FQNEAQ. The CDR3 spans 13 residues. V lost 3 bases and J 7 bases, leaving 10 bases between the germline ends. In DNA form, the CDR3 reads TGTGCCAGCAGCTTTCTGCTGCAGAATGAGCAGTTCTTC. This encodes CASSFLLQNEQFF.

This chain links TRBV7-3 with TRBJ2-1; TRBD2 agrees at 8 bases. The CDR3 length is 14 residues. The V gene end was trimmed by 0 bases and the J gene end by 7 bases; junction bases not matched to a gene: 2. The V gene's germline CDR1 is SGHTA and CDR2 FQGTGA. The CDR3: CASSLTERGNEQFF. CDR3 in DNA: TGTGCCAGCAGCTTAACGGAGCGGGGGAATGAGCAGTTCTTC.

The chain employs TRBV5-4 and TRBJ2-3; 8 nucleotides line up with TRBD2. V trimming: 1 base; J trimming: 0 bases; junction bases outside the gene matches: 7. CDR3 size: 17 residues. Germline loops: CDR1 SGHNT, CDR2 YYREEE (reference sequence). Here the CDR3 DNA reads TGTGCCAGCAGCTTGCCGGGGCGGGGGGCAAGCACAGATACGCAGTATTTT. Translated, it gives CASSLPGRGASTDTQYF.

The rearrangement links TRBV18 to TRBJ1-1; no clear D. This CDR3 comprises 14 residues. From germline, CDR1 is KGHSH and CDR2 LQKENI. Trimming took off 2 bases at V and 4 bases at J, with 11 bases between the two ends. The CDR3 region has the DNA TGTGCCAGCTCACCAATCGTTACACCCACTGAAGCTTTCTTT. This translates into CASSPIVTPTEAFF.

This clone occurred once. The chain combines TRBV29-1 with TRBJ2-7, with 7 nucleotides matching TRBD1. The germline V gene has CDR1 SQVTM and CDR2 ANQGSEA. The CDR3 length is 16 residues. Trimming took 3 bases from V and 3 from J; bases not matched to a gene: 14. The DNA of the CDR3 is TGCAGCGTTGAGGGGGTATTAGGGGGCGCAGGCTACGAGCAGTACTTC. It translates to CSVEGVLGGAGYEQYF.

The chain is built from TRBV4-3 and TRBJ2-1, with a possible D match to TRBD1 (5 bases). This CDR3 contains 13 residues. CDR1 is LGHNA, CDR2 YSLEER, per germline. V lost 4 bases to trimming and J lost 7 bases, with 11 bases between them. CDR3 in DNA: TGCGCCAGCAGCCCGCGACAGTATAATGAGCAGTTCTTC. This translates into CASSPRQYNEQFF.

The rearrangement uses TRBV7-6 and TRBJ1-1; tentative D call: TRBD1 (5 bases). The CDR3 runs to 14 residues. Germline assignment: CDR1 SGHVS and CDR2 FNYEAQ. The germline V and J ends were trimmed by 4 bases and 1 base, with 10 bases remaining between them. The CDR3 spells CASSSDTENTEAFF. CDR3 coding DNA: TGTGCCAGCAGCTCGGACACCGAGAACACTGAAGCTTTCTTT.

The chain recombines TRBV5-4 with TRBJ2-7; D is possibly TRBD1 (5 bases). Germline V lookup: CDR1 SGHNT, CDR2 YYREEE (reference sequence). The CDR3 contains 13 residues. V was clipped by 2 bases and J by 0 bases, with 6 bases between them. The CDR3 loop reads CASSFDSSYEQYV. As DNA, the CDR3 is TGTGCCAGCAGCTTCGACAGCTCCTACGAGCAGTACGTC.

CDR3 protein: CASSPPTGIGGYTF. The CDR3 DNA sequence: TGTGCCAGCAGTCCTCCGACAGGTATAGGCGGCTACACCTTC. The chain carries TRBV28 and TRBJ1-2, with a weak D call TRBD1 (6 bases). Germline CDR1 reads MDHEN; CDR2 reads SYDVKM. Trimming pared 5 bases from V and 8 bases from J, leaving 18 bases between. This CDR3 comprises 14 residues.